This T cell receptor (beta chain) was sequenced for a study of T cells after yellow fever vaccination (dated by TCRdb to the late 2010s). In terms of the full investigation: The SMART-Seq v4 Ultra Low Input RNA kit was used to prepare libraries from fractions with low cell numbers. Bulk PBMC replicates and cell subsets were isolated from blood drawn at multiple timepoints before and after both primary and secondary immunization. Bulk TCR alpha and beta repertoires were sequenced longitudinally to track T-cell clones before and after primary and booster YFV17D yellow fever vaccination. Two healthy male donors, one aged 18 to 30 and one aged 30 to 39 years, were included in the cohort.

According to the study, the label for this sample's treatment or condition signals: live attenuated yellow fever vaccine strain. A standard Ficoll-Paque protocol was used to isolate PBMCs from peripheral blood. Dynabeads CD4 and CD8 positive selection kits were used to isolate the CD4 and CD8 T-cell fractions. TriZol was used to extract RNA from bulk PBMCs, from CD4 and CD8 fractions, and from dextramer-positive and dextramer-negative fractions. A remark on this clonotype: This clone's antigen is unknown. No much larger clonotype is one base removed from it; base qualities were not supplied.

CDR3 length: 16 amino acids, cysteine to phenylalanine. The CDR3 DNA has 48 bases and is translated from base 1. V is cut back by 5 bases and J by 8 bases, with 13 bases in the junction unmatched. The instrument given in TCRdb is Illumina NovaSeq 6000. TCR cDNA was synthesized by 5'RACE template switching, through which a universal primer site and unique molecular identifiers were introduced. Priming of cDNA synthesis was performed from both the TCR alpha and TCR beta constant segments. Two PCR steps were used to amplify libraries, with sample barcodes and sequencing adapters being added in the second step. Sequencing of libraries was done on Illumina HiSeq 2500 (2x100 bp) or NovaSeq (2x150 bp). On the authors' methods: MIGEC was used to demultiplex reads and collapse the reads into UMI consensus sequences, and MiXCR was used for V(D)J alignment. Using edgeR on replicate PBMC samples, clonotypes were called vaccine-responding if FDR was below 0.01 and the log2 fold change was above 5 up to day 15. CD4 or CD8 identity was assigned to each bulk clonotype according to whether the clonotype was present at higher abundance in the sequenced CD4 repertoire or the sequenced CD8 repertoire. The public reads were reprocessed in TCRdb via fastp at Q25 and MiXCR, keeping in-frame beta chains. Each entry is one CDR3 protein sequence, shown with its most common DNA and genes. TCRdb assigned the V and J calls; the authors' analysis was not used. For this sample the table gives about 340,000 distinct CDR3 sequences, of which around an eighth were detected only once. Of the sample, about 3% falls within the top ten clones.

What the authors observed across the whole study: FACS-sorted repertoires could contain abundant contaminating clonotypes from the bulk population, so computational filtering was required. A small fraction of clonotypes appeared in both the CD4 and CD8 compartments, likely as a result of convergent recombination. After the booster, most of the clones that had expanded following primary vaccination were detected again (approximately 95% of CD4 and 80% to 90% of CD8), which suggests that memory was broadly maintained. Because only a couple of donors were included in the study, the extent to which the findings can be generalized is limited. Compared with the primary T-cell response, the secondary T-cell response was weaker but faster, peaking on day 5 rather than day 15.

The sequence came from a man aged 18-30 years who received the YFV17D yellow fever vaccine. Sequenced material: CD4+ T cells sorted from PBMCs, taken 15 days after the yellow fever booster vaccination. Here the chain combines TRBV12-3 or TRBV12-4 and TRBJ2-2, and 8 junction bases match TRBD1. At the DNA level, the sequence is TGTGCCAGCAGTCAGACAGGGGCTGGGTTGACTGGGGAGCTGTTTTTT. Translation gives CASSQTGAGLTGELFF.